These T cell receptor beta chains were read from a single sample in a study of shared clonotypes between healthy human individuals. Libraries were prepared by immunoSEQ multiplex PCR; TCRdb keeps only in-frame clonotypes and omits some of them. The sample lists a few million clones; nearly 97% were seen once. The sequenced sample consisted of naive CD4+ T cells sorted from blood. Receptors were obtained from a man in his late teens or twenties in good health. CDR3s include the opening cysteine and the closing phenylalanine or tryptophan. Fields, in order: V gene, J gene, clone size, D gene, CDR3 DNA, CDR3 protein. D genes are given only for firm matches. Part of the rows lack a size; the others show once, few, many or a class for expanded clones.

V: TRBV5-1; J: TRBJ2-1; size: .; D: .; DNA: TGCGCCAGCAGCTTGGAGGGGGATTGGTACAATGAGCAGTTCTTC; CDR3: CASSLEGDWYNEQFF
V: TRBV4-1; J: TRBJ2-1; size: .; D: TRBD2; DNA: TGCGCCAGCAGCCGTTTGGCTAGCGGGAGTTTGAGCTCCTACAATGAGCAGTTCTTC; CDR3: CASSRLASGSLSSYNEQFF
V: TRBV10-3; J: TRBJ2-7; size: .; D: TRBD1; DNA: TGTGCCATCAGCGGCACGACAGGGGGCCTGGGGGAGCAGTACTTC; CDR3: CAISGTTGGLGEQYF
V: TRBV7-8; J: TRBJ2-5; size: .; D: TRBD1; DNA: TGTGCCAGCAGCTTCGGGACAGGGAGGGAGACCCAGTACTTC; CDR3: CASSFGTGRETQYF
V: TRBV5-1; J: TRBJ2-1; size: .; D: .; DNA: TGCGCCAGCAGCTTTTTAAGCTCTTTTGAGCAGTTCTTC; CDR3: CASSFLSSFEQFF
V: TRBV5-1; J: TRBJ1-5; size: .; D: TRBD1; DNA: TGCGCCAGCAGCTTGCAGGGGGGAGATCAGCCCCAGCATTTT; CDR3: CASSLQGGDQPQHF
V: TRBV28; J: TRBJ2-7; size: .; D: .; DNA: TGTGCCAGCAGTTTTAGGGCAGGCAGACACGAGCAGTACTTC; CDR3: CASSFRAGRHEQYF
V: TRBV4-3; J: TRBJ2-1; size: .; D: .; DNA: TGCGCCAGCAGCCGGAGGACCGACAGCTCCTACAATGAGCAGTTCTTC; CDR3: CASSRRTDSSYNEQFF
V: TRBV7-3; J: TRBJ1-5; size: .; D: TRBD1; DNA: TGTGCCAGCAGCCCGTACAGGGGGCCCAGCAATCAGCCCCAGCATTTT; CDR3: CASSPYRGPSNQPQHF
V: TRBV30; J: TRBJ2-2; size: .; D: .; DNA: TGTGCCGCAGGACCCAGGCCCACCGGGGAGCTGTTTTTT; CDR3: CAAGPRPTGELFF
V: TRBV10-3; J: TRBJ2-3; size: .; D: TRBD2; DNA: TGTGCCACTCTCAGGACTAGCGGGAGCACAGATACGCAGTATTTT; CDR3: CATLRTSGSTDTQYF
V: TRBV10-3; J: TRBJ2-1; size: .; D: .; DNA: TGTGCCATCAGTGAAAAGGTGGGGGAATACAATGAGCAGTTCTTC; CDR3: CAISEKVGEYNEQFF
V: TRBV4-1; J: TRBJ1-4; size: .; D: TRBD1; DNA: TGCGCCAGCAGCCAGACAGGGGGGATGGAAAAACTGTTTTTT; CDR3: CASSQTGGMEKLFF
V: TRBV19; J: TRBJ1-2; size: .; D: TRBD1; DNA: TGTGCCAGTAGTATAGGCGTGGGACAGCTTTATGGCTACACCTTC; CDR3: CASSIGVGQLYGYTF
V: TRBV4-1; J: TRBJ2-5; size: .; D: TRBD2; DNA: TGCGCCAGCAGCCGAGGCGGGCGGGAGGAGACCCAGTACTTC; CDR3: CASSRGGREETQYF
V: TRBV4-1; J: TRBJ1-3; size: .; D: .; DNA: TGCGCCAGCAGCCAAGTGTCGGGGCTCGGAAACACCATATATTTT; CDR3: CASSQVSGLGNTIYF
V: TRBV7-2; J: TRBJ2-7; size: .; D: .; DNA: TGTGCCAGCAGCTTAGACGCAACCAGCTACGAGCAGTACTTC; CDR3: CASSLDATSYEQYF
V: TRBV18; J: TRBJ2-2; size: .; D: TRBD1; DNA: TGTGCCAGCTCAAGGGACAGGGGTGCCGGGGAGCTGTTTTTT; CDR3: CASSRDRGAGELFF
V: TRBV5-5; J: TRBJ1-2; size: .; D: TRBD1; DNA: TGTGCCAGCAGCTTGTATACTTTGACAGGGGGCTATGGCTACACCTTC; CDR3: CASSLYTLTGGYGYTF
V: TRBV5-4; J: TRBJ1-2; size: once; D: .; DNA: TGTGCCAGCAACAAAGGGGGGGCCCGGGGCTACACCTTC; CDR3: CASNKGGARGYTF
V: TRBV2; J: TRBJ2-7; size: .; D: .; DNA: TGTGCCAGCAGGGGGGGAGGCGGGGCCAATGGGCAGTACTTC; CDR3: CASRGGGGANGQYF
V: TRBV4-1; J: TRBJ2-5; size: .; D: TRBD2; DNA: TGCGCCAGCGCTTCCACGGGACTAGGAAGGGAGACCCAGTACTTC; CDR3: CASASTGLGRETQYF
V: TRBV5-1; J: TRBJ2-7; size: .; D: TRBD1; DNA: TGCGCCAGCAGCTGGGGGACAGCTTCCTACGAGCAGTACTTC; CDR3: CASSWGTASYEQYF
V: TRBV6-5; J: TRBJ1-1; size: .; D: TRBD1; DNA: TGTGCCAGCAGTTACTCGGAGACAGGGGGTTTCGAGGCTTTCTTT; CDR3: CASSYSETGGFEAFF
V: TRBV19; J: TRBJ2-5; size: .; D: .; DNA: TGTGCCAGTAGCAAAGGGGGGTGGGAGACCCAGTACTTC; CDR3: CASSKGGWETQYF
V: TRBV28; J: TRBJ2-7; size: .; D: .; DNA: TGTGCCAGCAGCCAACAGGGTACTAATTACGAGCAGTACTTC; CDR3: CASSQQGTNYEQYF
V: TRBV5-1; J: TRBJ1-4; size: .; D: .; DNA: TGCGCCAGCAGCTTATGGGGCGGAACTAATGAAAAACTGTTTTTT; CDR3: CASSLWGGTNEKLFF
V: TRBV29-1; J: TRBJ2-3; size: .; D: .; DNA: TGCAGCGCAACACCAGGGGGGGATACGCAGTATTTT; CDR3: CSATPGGDTQYF
V: TRBV10-3; J: TRBJ2-7; size: .; D: .; DNA: TGTGCCATCAGTGACTCCGGCGTCCACGAGCAGTACTTC; CDR3: CAISDSGVHEQYF
V: TRBV27; J: TRBJ1-5; size: once; D: .; DNA: TGTGCCAGCAGCCCCAGACCATCTAGCAATCAGCCCCAGCATTTT; CDR3: CASSPRPSSNQPQHF
V: TRBV28; J: TRBJ1-5; size: .; D: .; DNA: TGTGCCAGCAGTCAAACCCGGGACGGTAATCAGCCCCAGCATTTT; CDR3: CASSQTRDGNQPQHF
V: TRBV28; J: TRBJ2-3; size: .; D: TRBD2; DNA: TGTGCCAGCAGTTCTCAGGGACTAGCGGTCACAGATACGCAGTATTTT; CDR3: CASSSQGLAVTDTQYF
V: TRBV6-1; J: TRBJ2-1; size: .; D: .; DNA: TGTGCCAGCAGTGAAGCGGCTACGAGCTCCTACAATGAGCAGTTCTTC; CDR3: CASSEAATSSYNEQFF
V: TRBV10-3; J: TRBJ1-2; size: .; D: .; DNA: TGTGCCATCAGTGATGCCTCATATGGCTACACCTTC; CDR3: CAISDASYGYTF
V: TRBV6-1; J: TRBJ2-7; size: .; D: .; DNA: TGTGCTTCAAACCTAGGGTCCAACCTCGAGCAGTACTTC; CDR3: CASNLGSNLEQYF
V: TRBV11-2; J: TRBJ2-5; size: .; D: TRBD2; DNA: TGTGCCAGCAGCCGCGGGGGTCCGTACCAAGAGACCCAGTACTTC; CDR3: CASSRGGPYQETQYF
V: TRBV6-6; J: TRBJ1-3; size: .; D: .; DNA: TGTGCCAGCAGGGTGGCTTCTGGAAACACCATATATTTT; CDR3: CASRVASGNTIYF
V: TRBV7-2; J: TRBJ1-5; size: .; D: .; DNA: TGTGCCAGCAGCTTAAATAGATTAGATCAGCCCCAGCATTTT; CDR3: CASSLNRLDQPQHF
V: TRBV20-1; J: TRBJ1-1; size: few; D: .; DNA: TGCAGTGTTTGGACCAGCGGAGCTTTCTTT; CDR3: CSVWTSGAFF
V: TRBV30; J: TRBJ1-1; size: .; D: TRBD1; DNA: TGTGCCTGGAGTATGACAGGGGACACTGAAGCTTTCTTT; CDR3: CAWSMTGDTEAFF
V: TRBV5-1; J: TRBJ1-1; size: .; D: .; DNA: TGCGCCAGCAGCTTGGGAAGGCAGGTGAACACTGAAGCTTTCTTT; CDR3: CASSLGRQVNTEAFF
V: TRBV27; J: TRBJ1-2; size: .; D: TRBD1; DNA: TGTGCCAGCAGGAGGGACAGGGAAAAGGGCTATGGCTACACCTTC; CDR3: CASRRDREKGYGYTF
V: TRBV7-9; J: TRBJ2-1; size: .; D: TRBD2; DNA: TGTGCCAGCAGCTTTAGCGGGGGCTCCGATGAGCAGTTCTTC; CDR3: CASSFSGGSDEQFF
V: TRBV2; J: TRBJ2-7; size: few; D: TRBD1; DNA: TGTGCCAGCAGTTTTTACAGGGGCTACGAGCAGTACTTC; CDR3: CASSFYRGYEQYF
V: TRBV21-1; J: TRBJ1-2; size: .; D: .; DNA: TGTGCCAGGGAAGCAGGGGGGCGGAACGGAGATGGCTACACCTTC; CDR3: CAREAGGRNGDGYTF
V: TRBV4-1; J: TRBJ1-3; size: .; D: TRBD1; DNA: TGCGCCAGCAGCTACGACAGGGGAGTGAGTCGGTCTGGAAACACCATATATTTT; CDR3: CASSYDRGVSRSGNTIYF
V: TRBV6-1; J: TRBJ1-5; size: .; D: .; DNA: TGTGCCAGCAGGGTTGAAGCGAAAAATCAGCCCCAGCATTTT; CDR3: CASRVEAKNQPQHF
V: TRBV25-1; J: TRBJ2-6; size: .; D: .; DNA: TGTGCCAGCAGCGCTGATACTGGGGCCAACGTCCTGACTTTC; CDR3: CASSADTGANVLTF
V: TRBV9; J: TRBJ1-6; size: .; D: .; DNA: TGTGCCAGCAGCCCGGGCGGTAAGAATTCACCCCTCCACTTT; CDR3: CASSPGGKNSPLHF
V: TRBV7-9; J: TRBJ1-1; size: .; D: .; DNA: TGTGCCAGCAGCTTAGATGGCCAGGGTGGAAGGACTGAAGCTTTCTTT; CDR3: CASSLDGQGGRTEAFF